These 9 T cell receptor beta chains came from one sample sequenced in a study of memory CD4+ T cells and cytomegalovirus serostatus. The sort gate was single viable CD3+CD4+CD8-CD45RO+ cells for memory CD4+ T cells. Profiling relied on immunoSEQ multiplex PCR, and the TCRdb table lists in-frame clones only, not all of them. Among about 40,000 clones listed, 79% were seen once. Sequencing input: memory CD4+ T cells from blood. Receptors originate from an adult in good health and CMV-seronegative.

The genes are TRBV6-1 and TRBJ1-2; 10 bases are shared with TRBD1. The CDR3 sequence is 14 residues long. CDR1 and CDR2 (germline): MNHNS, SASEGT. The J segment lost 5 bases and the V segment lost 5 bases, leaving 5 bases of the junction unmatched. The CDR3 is CASSPGQGRYGYTF. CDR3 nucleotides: TGTGCCAGCAGTCCGGGACAGGGGAGATATGGCTACACCTTC.

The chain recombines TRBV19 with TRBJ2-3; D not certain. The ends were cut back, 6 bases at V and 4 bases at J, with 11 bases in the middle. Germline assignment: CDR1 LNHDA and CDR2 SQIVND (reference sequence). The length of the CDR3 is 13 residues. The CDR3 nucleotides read TGTGCCAGTAGGGAGCAGGCCCCAGATACGCAGTATTTT. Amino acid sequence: CASREQAPDTQYF.

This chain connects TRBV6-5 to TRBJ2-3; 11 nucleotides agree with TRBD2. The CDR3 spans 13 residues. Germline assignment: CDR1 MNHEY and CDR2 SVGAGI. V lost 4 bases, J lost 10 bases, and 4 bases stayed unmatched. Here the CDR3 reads CASSSISGGAQYF. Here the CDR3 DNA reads TGTGCCAGCAGTTCAATTAGCGGGGGGGCGCAGTATTTT.

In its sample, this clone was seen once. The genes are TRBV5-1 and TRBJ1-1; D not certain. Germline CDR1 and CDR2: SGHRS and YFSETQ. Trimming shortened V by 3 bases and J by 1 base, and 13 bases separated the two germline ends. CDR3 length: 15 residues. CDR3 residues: CASSSRAATNTEAFF. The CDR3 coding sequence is TGCGCCAGCAGCTCCCGGGCCGCCACGAACACTGAAGCTTTCTTT.

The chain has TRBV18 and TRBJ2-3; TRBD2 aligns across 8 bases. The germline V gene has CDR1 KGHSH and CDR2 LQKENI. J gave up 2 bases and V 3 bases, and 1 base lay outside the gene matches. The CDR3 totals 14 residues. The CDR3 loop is CASSPSGVTDTQYF. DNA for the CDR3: TGTGCCAGCTCACCTAGCGGGGTCACAGATACGCAGTATTTT.

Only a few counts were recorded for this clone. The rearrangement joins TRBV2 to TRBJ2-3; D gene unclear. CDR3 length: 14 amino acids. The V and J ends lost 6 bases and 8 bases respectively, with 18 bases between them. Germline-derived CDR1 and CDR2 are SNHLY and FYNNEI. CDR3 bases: TGTGCCAGCAGGGATGGTAGTCTCCAAGGTACGCAGTATTTT. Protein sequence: CASRDGSLQGTQYF.

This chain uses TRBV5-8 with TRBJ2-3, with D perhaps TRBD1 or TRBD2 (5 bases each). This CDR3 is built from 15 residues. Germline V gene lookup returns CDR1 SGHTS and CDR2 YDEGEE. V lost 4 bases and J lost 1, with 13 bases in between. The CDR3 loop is CASSPPQGGTDTQYF. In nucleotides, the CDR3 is TGTGCCAGCAGCCCCCCGCAGGGAGGCACAGATACGCAGTATTTT.

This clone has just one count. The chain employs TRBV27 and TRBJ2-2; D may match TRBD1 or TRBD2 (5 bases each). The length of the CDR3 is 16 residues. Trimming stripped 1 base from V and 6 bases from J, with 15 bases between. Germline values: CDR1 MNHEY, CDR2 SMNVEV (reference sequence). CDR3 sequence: CASSLFKGRGAGELFF. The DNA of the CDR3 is TGTGCCAGCAGTTTATTCAAGGGGCGAGGGGCCGGGGAGCTGTTTTTT.

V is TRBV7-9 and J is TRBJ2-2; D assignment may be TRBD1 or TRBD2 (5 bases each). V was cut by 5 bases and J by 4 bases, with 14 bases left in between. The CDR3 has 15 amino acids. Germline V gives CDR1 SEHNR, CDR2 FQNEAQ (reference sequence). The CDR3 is CASSPDGGFTGELFF. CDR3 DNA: TGTGCCAGCAGCCCCGATGGGGGATTCACCGGGGAGCTGTTTTTT.